What follows are 11 T cell receptor beta chains derived from one specimen sequenced in a study of T cell repertoires in cytomegalovirus infection. TCRdb passed the reads through MiXCR, listing each CDR3 protein once. The table records around 740,000 distinct CDR3 sequences, 35% to 45% of them present only once. Input material: PBMCs. These receptors were obtained from a human donor in good health (CMV status not recorded). Some clones in this sample may be carry-over from other donors' samples.

This clonotype was observed many times. V is TRBV7-2 and J is TRBJ1-3; TRBD1 is a possible D gene (5 bases). Trimming pared 5 bases from V and 2 bases from J, leaving 13 bases between. CDR3 length equals 15 residues. CDR1 is SGHTA and CDR2 is FQGNSA in the germline V gene. CDR3 amino acids: CASSPYGTTGNTIYF. CDR3 DNA: TGTGCCAGCAGCCCCTACGGGACCACTGGAAACACCATATATTTT.

This clonotype occurred a few times. The J gene is TRBJ2-7, the V gene TRBV7-9, with D tentatively TRBD1 or TRBD2 (5 bases each). This CDR3 has 14 residues. Deletions cut 1 base from V and 3 bases from J, with 10 bases between. Per germline, CDR1 SEHNR and CDR2 FQNEAQ (reference sequence). CDR3 sequence: CASSLVGPYYEQYF. CDR3 nucleotides: TGTGCCAGCAGCTTAGTGGGACCCTACTACGAGCAGTACTTC. The variable domain in full, with the rest retrieved from reference TRBV7-9 and TRBJ2-7, is DTGVSQNPRHKITKRGQNVTFRCDPISEHNRLYWYRQTLGQGPEFLTYFQNEAQLEKSRLLSDRFSAERPKGSFSTLEIQRTEQGDSAMYLCASSLVGPYYEQYFGPGTRLTVT.

The chain employs TRBV12-3 or TRBV12-4 and TRBJ1-6, with 7 bases that match TRBD1. The V and J ends lost 5 bases and 7 bases, in that order; junction bases with no gene match: 5. This CDR3 region has 14 residues. CDR3 nucleotides: TGTGCCAGCAGTGTAAAGGGACAGAATTCACCCCTCCACTTT. Translated, it gives CASSVKGQNSPLHF.

Of note for this clonotype: With a much larger clone just one base away, this may be a read error. The V call is TRBV5-1, the J call TRBJ2-2; the match to TRBD1 covers 9 bases. J was trimmed by 4 bases and V by 4 bases; bases with no gene match: 8. The germline CDR1 and CDR2 sequences are SGHRS and YFSETQ. The CDR3 runs 16 residues. In DNA form, the CDR3 reads TGCGCCAGCAGCCCAAAGTTGACAGGGGGCACCGGGGAGCTGTTTTTT. Its translation is CASSPKLTGGTGELFF.

This chain connects TRBV7-2 to TRBJ2-7; a possible D gene is TRBD2 (5 bases). The V end was cut by 1 base, the J end by 0 bases, with 13 bases between. Germline V lookup: CDR1 SGHTA, CDR2 FQGNSA. The CDR3 totals 16 residues. CDR3 protein: CASSLVLAQSSYEQYF. CDR3 in DNA: TGTGCCAGCAGCTTAGTTCTAGCTCAGAGCTCCTACGAGCAGTACTTC.

The sample holds a few counts of this clonotype. V is TRBV20-1 and J is TRBJ2-7; D could derive from TRBD1 or TRBD2 (6 bases each). The V and J ends lost 6 bases and 6 bases respectively, with 18 bases between them. The V gene's germline CDR1 is DFQATT and CDR2 SNEGSKA (reference sequence). CDR3 length equals 13 residues. CDR3 DNA: TGCAGTGCCGATTCGGGAGCCAGGGGCGAGCAGTACTTC. Its translation is CSADSGARGEQYF.

This clonotype was counted only a few times. CDR3 sequence: CVPAPQAYEQYF. The CDR3 region has the DNA TGTGTTCCAGCCCCACAGGCTTACGAGCAGTACTTC. V and J are TRBV11-3 and TRBJ2-7; D may be TRBD1 (5 bases). Germline V lookup: CDR1 SGHNT, CDR2 YENEEA. This CDR3 has 12 amino acids.

In DNA, the CDR3 is TGTGCCAGCTTTGGGGGTCGCCCTGAAGCTTTCTTT. It encodes CASFGGRPEAFF. J is TRBJ1-1 and V is TRBV28; tentatively, D is TRBD1 (5 bases). The CDR3 is 12 residues long. Trimming pared 8 bases from V and 6 bases from J, leaving 13 bases between. Germline assignment: CDR1 MDHEN and CDR2 SYDVKM.

The V and J genes are TRBV12-3 or TRBV12-4 and TRBJ1-5; D remains unclear. This CDR3 is built from 13 residues. V gave up 4 bases and J gave up 6 bases, with 10 bases separating them. The CDR3 protein is CASSSGEGQPQHF. CDR3 DNA: TGTGCCAGCAGTTCGGGCGAAGGTCAGCCCCAGCATTTT.

The sample holds a few counts of this clonotype. The J gene is TRBJ1-4, the V gene TRBV7-9; TRBD1 is a possible D gene (5 bases). The CDR3 has 13 amino acids. Germline lookup yields CDR1 SEHNR and CDR2 FQNEAQ (reference sequence). V lost 7 bases to trimming and J lost 7 bases, with 13 bases between them. CDR3 region: CASTEGSGEKLFF. The CDR3 bases are TGTGCCAGCACCGAGGGGTCTGGTGAAAAACTGTTTTTT.

The chain joins TRBV4-1 to TRBJ2-3, with D possibly being TRBD1 (6 bases). V was clipped by 2 bases and J by 1 base, with 10 bases between them. The germline V gene has CDR1 MGHRA and CDR2 YSYEKL. This CDR3 comprises 15 residues. The CDR3 DNA is TGCGCCAGCAGCCAAATCGGGACACGCACAGATACGCAGTATTTT. Translation: CASSQIGTRTDTQYF.